Below, 2 T cell receptor beta chains from the same sample are listed, as sequenced in a study of cytomegalovirus exposure and HLA in healthy donors. Amplification used 60 Vbeta primers and 13 Jbeta primers. Repertoires were generated with immunoSEQ multiplex PCR, while TCRdb's copy carries only in-frame clones and drops some. The data contain under 150,000 clones, 75% to 85% of them seen just once; the ten biggest clones take up under 3%. Source material: PBMCs. Receptor source: a young man in good health and CMV-seronegative.

V gene TRBV10-1 combines with J gene TRBJ2-7; D is ambiguous. V lost 3 bases, J lost 3 bases, and 6 bases lay in between. The germline CDR1 and CDR2 sequences are WNHNN and SYGVQD (reference sequence). This CDR3 contains 12 residues. As DNA, the CDR3 is TGCGCCAGCAGTGAATCCAACTACGAGCAGTACTTC. The encoded protein is CASSESNYEQYF.

The V and J genes are TRBV19 and TRBJ1-5; D gene uncertain. The length of the CDR3 is 15 residues. Trimming cost V 7 bases and J 4 bases, with 17 bases left between them. CDR1 LNHDA and CDR2 SQIVND come from the germline V gene (reference sequence). CDR3 loop: CASIDSRGGNQPQHF. CDR3 coding DNA: TGTGCCAGTATCGATTCGCGGGGTGGGAATCAGCCCCAGCATTTT. The variable domain in full, with the rest retrieved from reference TRBV19 and TRBJ1-5, is DGGITQSPKYLFRKEGQNVTLSCEQNLNHDAMYWYRQDPGQGLRLIYYSQIVNDFQKGDIAEGYSVSREKKESFPLTVTSAQKNPTAFYLCASIDSRGGNQPQHFGDGTRLSIL.